The 28 T cell receptor beta chains below all came from one sample that was sequenced in a study of long-term antiretroviral therapy in people with HIV. At survey level, the immunoSEQ assay was run in its v3.0 version. Sequencing was performed with immunoSEQ multiplex PCR; in TCRdb, only in-frame clones are kept and a portion is missing. The sample includes just under 40,000 clones, around nine tenths of them seen just once. The input for sequencing was unsorted PBMCs, taken just before starting antiretroviral therapy. These receptors all stem from a woman aged 18-30 years with HIV.

J is TRBJ2-6 and V is TRBV28; maybe TRBD1 (5 bases). V was trimmed by 8 bases and J by 1 base, leaving 12 bases between them. This CDR3 has 15 residues. Germline values: CDR1 MDHEN, CDR2 SYDVKM. CDR3 DNA: TGTGCCAGCGCGTACCCAGGGTCTGGGGCCAACGTCCTGACTTTC. Residues: CASAYPGSGANVLTF.

This clone has only a few counts. The chain employs TRBV2 and TRBJ1-4, with unresolved D. V was trimmed by 4 bases and J by 8 bases, leaving 11 bases between them. The germline V gene encodes CDR1 SNHLY and CDR2 FYNNEI. The CDR3 contains 13 residues. Here the CDR3 DNA reads TGTGCCAGCAGTGGGGTTCCAAAGGAAAAACTGTTTTTT. Translated, it gives CASSGVPKEKLFF.

This chain connects TRBV7-3 to TRBJ2-7; 7 nucleotides agree with TRBD1. Germline V CDR1 and CDR2: SGHTA, FQGTGA. The CDR3 runs to 17 residues. J lost 1 base, V lost 5 bases, and 14 bases had no gene match. Here the CDR3 DNA reads TGTGCCAGCAGCCCGAAGGGGGCCTTCCAAGGGTCCTACGAGCAGTACTTC. Translating it yields CASSPKGAFQGSYEQYF.

This chain connects TRBV6-5 to TRBJ2-1; the D gene is possibly TRBD2 (5 bases). CDR1 is MNHEY, CDR2 SVGAGI, per germline. V gave up 4 bases and J gave up 5 bases, with 12 bases separating them. This CDR3 region has 14 residues. CDR3 sequence: CASSFTTGDNEQFF. CDR3 in DNA: TGTGCCAGCAGTTTTACCACCGGGGACAATGAGCAGTTCTTC.

Regarding this clone: The identical CDR3 is also encoded by other nucleotide sequences in the sample. The rearrangement joins TRBV5-1 to TRBJ2-3; D ambiguous. The CDR3 has 15 residues. With 0 bases removed from V and 2 bases from J, the gap between germline ends came to 10 bases. The germline gives CDR1 SGHRS, CDR2 YFSETQ. CDR3 residues: CASSLERTSTDTQYF. The CDR3 DNA reads as TGCGCCAGCAGCTTGGAACGGACGTCCACAGATACGCAGTATTTT.

The chain has TRBV28 and TRBJ1-5; 8 positions match TRBD1. The CDR3 contains 15 residues. From germline, CDR1 is MDHEN and CDR2 SYDVKM. Trimming removed 3 bases from V and 6 bases from J; junction bases left unmatched: 7. CDR3 nucleotide sequence: TGTGCCAGCAGTTTGGACAGGGAGGAGGGTCAGCCCCAGCATTTT. Its translation is CASSLDREEGQPQHF.

J is TRBJ1-5 and V is TRBV7-2; 7 bases agree with TRBD1. J was trimmed by 4 bases and V by 1 base; bases with no gene match: 4. The CDR3 is 15 amino acids. CDR1 and CDR2 (germline): SGHTA, FQGNSA. The CDR3 region has the DNA TGTGCCAGCAGCTTAGAACAGGGGCGTAATCAGCCCCAGCATTTT. This sequence encodes CASSLEQGRNQPQHF.

The chain employs TRBV5-1 and TRBJ2-7, with D possibly being TRBD1 (6 bases). Germline lookup yields CDR1 SGHRS and CDR2 YFSETQ. The CDR3 runs to 15 residues. The germline V and J ends were trimmed by 4 bases and 5 bases, with 19 bases remaining between them. This CDR3 reads CASSVTNRERHEQYF. In DNA, the CDR3 is TGCGCCAGCAGCGTGACCAACAGGGAGCGCCACGAGCAGTACTTC.

The chain employs TRBV7-2 and TRBJ2-5, with D tentatively TRBD1 or TRBD2 (5 bases each). V was cut by 1 base and J by 1 base, with 13 bases left in between. The CDR3 is 16 amino acids. Germline loops: CDR1 SGHTA, CDR2 FQGNSA. The CDR3: CASSLVGRGAQETQYF. In nucleotides, the CDR3 is TGTGCCAGCAGCTTAGTTGGGAGAGGGGCCCAAGAGACCCAGTACTTC. Filled out from reference TRBV7-2 and TRBJ2-5, the complete variable domain reads GAGVSQSPSNKVTEKGKDVELRCDPISGHTALYWYRQSLGQGLEFLIYFQGNSAPDKSGLPSDRFSAERTGGSVSTLTIQRTQQEDSAVYLCASSLVGRGAQETQYFGPGTRLLVL.

As DNA, the CDR3 is TGTGCCCTGGGGAATACTCGGTGGTTT. Encoded protein: CALGNTRWF. V gene TRBV3-2 combines with J gene TRBJ1-4. TRBV3-2 represents a pseudogene. The CDR3 spans 9 residues.

J is TRBJ2-7 and V is TRBV9, with a tentative D call TRBD2 (5 bases). The germline CDR1 and CDR2 sequences are SGDLS and YYNGEE. CDR3 length: 14 amino acids. V lost 4 bases to trimming and J lost 2 bases, with 13 bases between them. The CDR3 here is CASSRATEAYEQYF. CDR3 in DNA: TGTGCCAGCAGCCGGGCAACGGAGGCCTACGAGCAGTACTTC.

The V gene is TRBV4-1, the J gene TRBJ2-7; D remains unclear. Trimming took off 0 bases at V and 3 bases at J, with 9 bases between the two ends. CDR1 and CDR2 from the germline V gene are MGHRA and YSYEKL. This CDR3 region has 14 residues. CDR3: CASSQDQVGYEQYF. DNA for the CDR3: TGCGCCAGCAGCCAAGATCAGGTTGGCTACGAGCAGTACTTC.

This sequence joins TRBV11-1 and TRBJ1-2; no firm D call. This CDR3 has 14 amino acids. Germline CDR1 and CDR2: SGHAT and FQDESV (reference sequence). The germline V and J ends were trimmed by 1 base and 6 bases, with 12 bases remaining between them. The CDR3 loop reads CASSLVTAFNGYTF. CDR3 sequence (DNA): TGTGCCAGCAGCTTAGTCACAGCCTTTAATGGCTACACCTTC. The full variable domain, completed using reference TRBV11-1 and TRBJ1-2, is EAEVAQSPRYKITEKSQAVAFWCDPISGHATLYWYRQILGQGPELLVQFQDESVVDDSQLPKDRFSAERLKGVDSTLKIQPAELGDSAMYLCASSLVTAFNGYTFGSGTRLTVV.

V is TRBV29-1 and J is TRBJ2-7; 9 bases are a match to TRBD2. V shed 3 bases, J shed 5 bases, and the junction held 5 bases outside the gene matches. Germline CDR1 SQVTM, CDR2 ANQGSEA. The CDR3 has 13 amino acids. The CDR3 here is CSVEGSGSDEQYF. The DNA for the CDR3 is TGCAGCGTTGAGGGTAGCGGGAGTGACGAGCAGTACTTC.

This chain connects TRBV6-1 to TRBJ1-1; D is possibly TRBD1 (6 bases). Germline CDR1 and CDR2: MNHNS and SASEGT. V lost 2 bases and J lost 1, with 8 bases in between. The CDR3 covers 14 residues. The CDR3 region has the DNA TGTGCCAGCAGTGAATGGACAGAGAACACTGAAGCTTTCTTT. Translated: CASSEWTENTEAFF.

The CDR3 protein is CASSPVPSGDYEQYF. For the CDR3, the DNA is TGCGCCAGCAGCCCCGTACCTAGCGGTGACTACGAGCAGTACTTC. The rearrangement links TRBV5-1 to TRBJ2-7; 7 bases are shared with TRBD2. The V gene end was trimmed by 4 bases and the J gene end by 3 bases; junction bases not matched to a gene: 10. The germline V gene has CDR1 SGHRS and CDR2 YFSETQ. This CDR3 comprises 15 residues.

V usage is TRBV27 and J usage is TRBJ1-2; 10 nucleotides agree with TRBD1. Trimming took 8 bases from V and 11 from J; bases not matched to a gene: 11. In germline, CDR1 is MNHEY, CDR2 SMNVEV (reference sequence). This CDR3 is built from 13 residues. The chain's CDR3 is CASHDRGRASYTF. The CDR3 DNA follows: TGTGCCAGCCACGACAGGGGGCGAGCCTCGTACACCTTC.

The chain carries TRBV5-6 and TRBJ2-4; D gene unclear. This CDR3 is built from 15 residues. Per the germline V gene, CDR1 is SGHDT and CDR2 is YYEEEE. V gave up 0 bases and J gave up 6 bases, with 13 bases separating them. CDR3 in DNA: TGTGCCAGCAGCTTGGGGTCAGGATCTTTAAACATTCAGTACTTC. It codes for CASSLGSGSLNIQYF.

The V call is TRBV2, the J call TRBJ1-3; tentatively, D is TRBD1 (6 bases). This CDR3 is 15 amino acids long. Between the trimmed V and J ends, which lost 9 bases and 8 bases, there was a span of 23 bases. Per germline, CDR1 SNHLY and CDR2 FYNNEI. Here the CDR3 reads CARGGTTVSVDTIYF. As DNA, the CDR3 is TGTGCCAGAGGAGGGACAACCGTTAGCGTGGACACCATATATTTT.

V and J are TRBV9 and TRBJ2-1; the match to TRBD2 covers 8 bases. Per germline, CDR1 SGDLS and CDR2 YYNGEE. This CDR3 contains 17 residues. The junction had 17 bases not matched to a gene; V was cut back by 4 bases and J by 8 bases. The CDR3 reads CASSYPARLAGLDEQFF. The DNA of the CDR3 is TGTGCCAGCAGCTACCCCGCCCGGCTAGCGGGTTTGGATGAGCAGTTCTTC. Based on the CDR3 plus reference TRBV9 and TRBJ2-1, the full variable domain is DSGVTQTPKHLITATGQRVTLRCSPRSGDLSVYWYQQSLDQGLQFLIQYYNGEERAKGNILERFSAQQFPDLHSELNLSSLELGDSALYFCASSYPARLAGLDEQFFGPGTRLTVL.

The chain recombines TRBV29-1 with TRBJ2-3; D may be TRBD1 (5 bases). Trimming removed 5 bases at V and 1 base at J, with 10 bases between. This CDR3 region has 13 residues. Per germline, CDR1 SQVTM and CDR2 ANQGSEA. CDR3 in amino acids: CSVQQAGTDTQYF. CDR3 nucleotide sequence: TGCAGCGTTCAACAGGCCGGCACAGATACGCAGTATTTT.

This sequence joins TRBV27 and TRBJ1-1, with D maybe TRBD1 (6 bases). This CDR3 comprises 12 residues. Germline V gives CDR1 MNHEY, CDR2 SMNVEV (reference sequence). The V and J ends lost 4 bases and 7 bases respectively, with 10 bases between them. CDR3 sequence reads: CASSSGHLEAFF. DNA for the CDR3: TGTGCCAGCAGTTCGGGACATCTTGAAGCTTTCTTT.

V gene TRBV7-3 combines with J gene TRBJ2-3; 10 nucleotides match TRBD2. V trimming: 5 bases; J trimming: 6 bases; junction bases outside the gene matches: 8. In germline, CDR1 is SGHTA, CDR2 FQGTGA. The CDR3 length is 15 residues. Here the CDR3 reads CASSAGLADWDTQYF. CDR3 DNA sequence: TGTGCCAGCAGCGCCGGACTAGCGGATTGGGATACGCAGTATTTT.

This rearrangement joins TRBV9 to TRBJ2-7; no definite D call. With 0 bases removed from V and 3 bases from J, the gap between germline ends came to 7 bases. CDR1 and CDR2 from the germline V gene are SGDLS and YYNGEE. The CDR3 extends over 13 amino acids. The DNA of the CDR3 is TGTGCCAGCAGCGTAGGTGGGTTCTACGAGCAGTACTTC. It codes for CASSVGGFYEQYF.

The J gene is TRBJ2-7, the V gene TRBV27, with TRBD2 as a possible D gene (6 bases). Trimming shortened V by 1 base and J by 6 bases, and 13 bases separated the two germline ends. Germline CDR1 MNHEY, CDR2 SMNVEV (reference sequence). There are 14 residues in the CDR3. CDR3 sequence (DNA): TGTGCCAGCAGTTTATGGGACTCTCCGCGCGAGCAGTACTTC. Protein: CASSLWDSPREQYF.

The rearrangement uses TRBV2 and TRBJ1-5; no clear D. The CDR3 spans 14 residues. V was shortened by 7 bases and J by 0 bases, with 10 bases between the two germline ends. The germline V gene has CDR1 SNHLY and CDR2 FYNNEI. CDR3 bases: TGTGCCAGCACTCCTGATTATAGCAATCAGCCCCAGCATTTT. As protein: CASTPDYSNQPQHF.

The rearrangement links TRBV7-8 to TRBJ1-3; D gene unclear. Looked up from germline, CDR1 is SGHVS and CDR2 is FQNEAQ. CDR3 size: 16 residues. Trimming left V 5 bases short and J 0 bases short, with 14 bases between. The chain's CDR3 is CASSARLLNSGNTIYF. The CDR3 DNA reads as TGTGCCAGCAGCGCAAGACTCCTCAACTCTGGAAACACCATATATTTT.

The chain joins TRBV28 to TRBJ1-2; 9 nucleotides agree with TRBD1. V shed 6 bases and J 5 bases; nucleotides not matched to a gene: 4. The germline V gene has CDR1 MDHEN and CDR2 SYDVKM. The CDR3 covers 13 residues. The CDR3: CASSPDRGYGYTF. CDR3 in DNA: TGTGCCAGCAGCCCCGACAGGGGGTATGGCTACACCTTC.